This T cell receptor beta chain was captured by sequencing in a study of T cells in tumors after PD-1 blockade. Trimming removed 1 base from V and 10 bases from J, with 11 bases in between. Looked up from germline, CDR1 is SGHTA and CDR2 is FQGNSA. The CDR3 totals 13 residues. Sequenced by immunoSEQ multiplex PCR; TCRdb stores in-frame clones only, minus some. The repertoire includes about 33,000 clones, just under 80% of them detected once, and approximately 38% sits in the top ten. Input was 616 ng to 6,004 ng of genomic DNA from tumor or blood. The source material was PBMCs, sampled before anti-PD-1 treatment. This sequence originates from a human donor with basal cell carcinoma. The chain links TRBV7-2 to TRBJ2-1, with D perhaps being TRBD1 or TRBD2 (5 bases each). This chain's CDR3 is CASSLVRGVEQFF. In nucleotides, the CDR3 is TGTGCCAGCAGCTTAGTAAGAGGGGTAGAGCAGTTCTTC.